A single sample gave rise to the 21 T cell receptor beta chains below, sequenced in a study of OX40 agonist ivuxolimab in advanced cancers. TCRdb's table, derived via immunoSEQ multiplex PCR, lists solely in-frame clones and lacks some. The sample records 65,000 to 100,000 clones, roughly 91% being singletons. Sample: CD4+ or CD8+ T cells sorted from blood, taken in a trial of the OX40 agonist ivuxolimab. The receptors derive from an adult with an advanced solid tumor such as melanoma, head and neck, liver or kidney cancer.

The CDR3 protein is CASSSPDRANYGYTF. The CDR3 region has the DNA TGTGCCAGCAGCTCCCCGGACAGGGCCAACTATGGCTACACCTTC. The chain recombines TRBV7-9 with TRBJ1-2; 8 nucleotides agree with TRBD1. Unmatched junction bases numbered 6, after V lost 4 bases and J lost 2 bases. The germline gives CDR1 SEHNR, CDR2 FQNEAQ (reference sequence). The CDR3 spans 15 residues.

The genes are TRBV6-1 and TRBJ1-2; no clear D. This CDR3 contains 14 residues. Trimming stripped 1 base from V and 11 bases from J, with 17 bases between. Germline V gives CDR1 MNHNS, CDR2 SASEGT. The CDR3 loop is CASSEDPRGLNYTF. The CDR3 coding sequence is TGTGCCAGCAGTGAAGATCCCCGCGGCCTGAATTACACCTTC.

V gene TRBV6-5 combines with J gene TRBJ1-2; tentatively, D is TRBD1 (6 bases). V lost 4 bases and J 4 bases, leaving 10 bases between the germline ends. The CDR3 is 13 amino acids. CDR1 and CDR2 (germline): MNHEY, SVGAGI. CDR3 DNA sequence: TGTGCCAGCAGTTTGGGGGGCTCCTATGGCTACACCTTC. Protein: CASSLGGSYGYTF.

This clone was seen just once. The chain has TRBV6-5 and TRBJ1-1; tentative D call: TRBD1 (5 bases). In germline, CDR1 is MNHEY, CDR2 SVGAGI. V lost 2 bases to trimming and J lost 1 base, with 8 bases between them. The CDR3 consists of 14 residues. The CDR3: CASSYGDANTEAFF. The CDR3 DNA is TGTGCCAGCAGTTACGGGGACGCGAACACTGAAGCTTTCTTT.

In regard to this clone: At the DNA level, this CDR3 is encoded by other sequences in the same sample as well. The V call is TRBV5-1, the J call TRBJ1-2; a weak D match, TRBD1 (5 bases). CDR1 SGHRS and CDR2 YFSETQ come from the germline V gene. Trimming shortened V by 0 bases and J by 5 bases, and 8 bases separated the two germline ends. This CDR3 comprises 13 residues. DNA for the CDR3: TGCGCCAGCAGCTTGGCCAGGGAGTATGGCTACACCTTC. Translated: CASSLAREYGYTF.

A single count supports this clone. Here the CDR3 DNA reads TGTGCCAGCAGTTACAATGACAGGGGACCCTACGAGCAGTACTTC. Translation: CASSYNDRGPYEQYF. The J gene is TRBJ2-7, the V gene TRBV6-6, with 8 bases identical to TRBD1. From germline, CDR1 is MNHNY and CDR2 SVGAGI (reference sequence). After removal of 2 bases from V and 2 bases from J, the junction contained 5 bases not matched to a gene. There are 15 residues in the CDR3.

The rearrangement joins TRBV7-2 to TRBJ1-1; D unresolved. With 4 bases removed from V and 4 bases from J, the gap between germline ends came to 10 bases. Germline-derived CDR1 and CDR2 are SGHTA and FQGNSA. The CDR3 loop spans 13 amino acids. DNA for the CDR3: TGTGCCAGCAGCTCAGGATTCGGCACTGAAGCTTTCTTT. Its protein product is CASSSGFGTEAFF. Full variable domain (remainder filled in from reference TRBV7-2 and TRBJ1-1): GAGVSQSPSNKVTEKGKDVELRCDPISGHTALYWYRQSLGQGLEFLIYFQGNSAPDKSGLPSDRFSAERTGGSVSTLTIQRTQQEDSAVYLCASSSGFGTEAFFGQGTRLTVV.

The chain is built from TRBV7-8 and TRBJ1-1; 8 nucleotides agree with TRBD1. Germline assignment: CDR1 SGHVS and CDR2 FQNEAQ. CDR3 size: 14 residues. V lost 5 bases, J lost 6 bases, and 8 bases stayed unmatched. The DNA for the CDR3 is TGTGCCAGCAGCGAAACAGGGGGAGCTTCTGAAGCTTTCTTT. Amino acids: CASSETGGASEAFF.

The chain is built from TRBV29-1 and TRBJ1-1; 7 nucleotides match TRBD1. The J segment lost 5 bases and the V segment lost 0 bases, leaving 9 bases of the junction unmatched. The V gene's germline CDR1 is SQVTM and CDR2 ANQGSEA. The CDR3 runs 15 residues. The chain's CDR3 is CSVEDTGRGGTEAFF. The CDR3 DNA reads as TGCAGCGTTGAAGATACGGGCAGGGGGGGAACTGAAGCTTTCTTT.

The chain has TRBV5-5 and TRBJ1-1; D is ambiguous. Trimming pared 2 bases from V and 1 base from J, leaving 3 bases between. CDR3 length: 12 amino acids. From germline, CDR1 is SGHKS and CDR2 YYEKEE (reference sequence). The CDR3 reads CASSFTNTEAFF. In DNA, the CDR3 is TGTGCCAGCAGCTTTACGAACACTGAAGCTTTCTTT.

The chain uses TRBV9 and TRBJ1-2; D unclear. V shed 0 bases and J shed 2 bases, with 11 bases lying between them. Per the germline V gene, CDR1 is SGDLS and CDR2 is YYNGEE. The CDR3 length is 15 residues. Written as DNA, the CDR3 is TGTGCCAGCAGCGTAGTTGCGGGCACAAACTATGGCTACACCTTC. This translates into CASSVVAGTNYGYTF.

This clone was seen only once. This CDR3 is also generated by other DNA sequences in the sample. V gene TRBV18 combines with J gene TRBJ2-5; tentatively, D is TRBD1 (5 bases). The germline V and J ends were trimmed by 3 bases and 2 bases, with 7 bases remaining between them. This CDR3 has 13 residues. Germline loops: CDR1 KGHSH, CDR2 LQKENI. DNA for the CDR3: TGTGCCAGCTCACCTGCAGGGCAAGAGACCCAGTACTTC. As protein: CASSPAGQETQYF. Filled out from reference TRBV18 and TRBJ2-5, the complete variable domain reads NAGVMQNPRHLVRRRGQEARLRCSPMKGHSHVYWYRQLPEEGLKFMVYLQKENIIDESGMPKERFSAEFPKEGPSILRIQQVVRGDSAAYFCASSPAGQETQYFGPGTRLLVL.

The chain has TRBV23-1 and TRBJ2-5; D ambiguous. TRBV23-1 is an open reading frame whose function is uncertain. The CDR3 has 15 amino acids. Trimming cost V 6 bases and J 5 bases, with 19 bases left between them. The CDR3 DNA is TGCGCCAGCAGGGCGGTTCATCTAGGTCGGGAGACCCAGTACTTC. Encoded protein: CASRAVHLGRETQYF.

The genes are TRBV5-1 and TRBJ1-1; tentatively, D is TRBD1 (5 bases). Germline V CDR1 and CDR2: SGHRS, YFSETQ. This CDR3 spans 15 amino acids. V was clipped by 3 bases and J by 1 base, with 13 bases between them. In DNA form, the CDR3 reads TGCGCCAGCAGCTACATCCAGGGTGCGAACACTGAAGCTTTCTTT. It is translated as CASSYIQGANTEAFF. The variable domain in full, with the rest retrieved from reference TRBV5-1 and TRBJ1-1, is KAGVTQTPRYLIKTRGQQVTLSCSPISGHRSVSWYQQTPGQGLQFLFEYFSETQRNKGNFPGRFSGRQFSNSRSEMNVSTLELGDSALYLCASSYIQGANTEAFFGQGTRLTVV.

A note on this clone: Germline and junction disagree at one end, which may indicate a read error. V usage is TRBV7-7 and J usage is TRBJ2-2; D remains ambiguous. The germline V gene encodes CDR1 SSHAT and CDR2 FNYEAQ (reference sequence). The CDR3 runs 15 residues. The CDR3 DNA sequence: TGTGCTAGCAGCTCCGGAACGCTGAGCAGCGGGGAGCTGTTTTTT. It specifies CASSSGTLSSGELFF.

The chain has TRBV5-4 and TRBJ2-4, with TRBD1 matching 9 bases. Germline V lookup: CDR1 SGHNT, CDR2 YYREEE (reference sequence). The V gene end was trimmed by 4 bases and the J gene end by 4 bases; junction bases not matched to a gene: 6. The CDR3 has 15 amino acids. The CDR3 reads CASSPTGGGKNIQYF. The CDR3 DNA is TGTGCCAGCAGCCCGACAGGGGGAGGAAAAAACATTCAGTACTTC.

This CDR3 is CASSPQASGNQETQYF. CDR3 coding DNA: TGTGCCAGCAGCCCCCAGGCTAGCGGAAACCAAGAGACCCAGTACTTC. The chain joins TRBV11-2 to TRBJ2-5; 7 bases are shared with TRBD2. The V and J ends lost 5 bases and 0 bases, in that order; junction bases with no gene match: 9. CDR3 length: 16 amino acids. Germline V gene sequence: CDR1 SGHAT, CDR2 FQNNGV.

V is TRBV6-4 and J is TRBJ2-2; D ambiguous. The CDR3 has 16 residues. The V and J ends lost 0 bases and 2 bases respectively, with 10 bases between them. Germline V gene data show CDR1 as MRHNA and CDR2 as SNTAGT. CDR3 region: CASSDSGQSNTGELFF. For the CDR3, the DNA is TGTGCCAGCAGTGACTCAGGGCAGAGTAACACCGGGGAGCTGTTTTTT.

The CDR3 DNA follows: TGTGCCAGCAGTTACAGACTAGCGGGGAATGGAGAGACCCAGTACTTC. It codes for CASSYRLAGNGETQYF. The chain couples TRBV6-6 to TRBJ2-5; 11 nucleotides align to TRBD2. The ends lost 2 bases at V and 4 bases at J; junction bases unmatched: 6. The CDR3 runs to 16 residues. Germline loops: CDR1 MNHNY, CDR2 SVGAGI (reference sequence).

The CDR3 DNA sequence: TGCGCCAGCAGGCAGACAGGGGGTGAAACGAACACTGAAGCTTTCTTT. Amino acids: CASRQTGGETNTEAFF. The chain couples TRBV5-1 to TRBJ1-1; TRBD1 agrees at 9 bases. Losses at the gene ends were 5 bases for V and 1 base for J; bases not matched to a gene: 9. This CDR3 is built from 16 residues. Germline loops: CDR1 SGHRS, CDR2 YFSETQ.

The chain links TRBV6-1 to TRBJ1-5, with 11 bases identical to TRBD1. The CDR3 loop spans 20 amino acids. Trimming at V came to 2 bases and at J to 6 bases, leaving 18 bases not matched to a gene. Germline V gene sequence: CDR1 MNHNS, CDR2 SASEGT. For the CDR3, the DNA is TGTGCCAGCAGTGAAATACTTACCGGGACAGGGGGGTTACAGGGTCAGCCCCAGCATTTT. This encodes CASSEILTGTGGLQGQPQHF.